This T cell receptor beta chain came from a study of cytomegalovirus exposure and HLA in healthy donors. Points from the study as a whole: In a later analysis, across HLA loci, associated TCR counts were highest for DRB1, lowest for HLA-C.

PCR used 60 Vbeta primers and 13 Jbeta primers. Sequencing was performed with immunoSEQ multiplex PCR; in TCRdb, only in-frame clones are kept and a portion is missing. The repertoire holds some 130,000 clones, with around 77% as singletons. About this clone itself: Its matching antigen is unknown.

This CDR3 is 14 amino acids long. Unmatched junction bases numbered 4, after V lost 5 bases and J lost 2 bases. Germline assignment: CDR1 SNHLY and CDR2 FYNNEI. The source material was PBMCs. The sequence came from a man under 40 in good health and CMV-seronegative. The V and J genes are TRBV2 and TRBJ2-7, with 9 nucleotides matching TRBD2. The DNA of the CDR3 is TGTGCCAGCAGTATGCCTAGCGGGACCTACGAGCAGTACTTC. This codes for CASSMPSGTYEQYF.